This T cell receptor beta chain was documented in a study of OX40 agonist ivuxolimab in advanced cancers. Study information: In this trial design, patients received ivuxolimab intravenously at 0.01 to 10 mg/kg every 2 weeks.

Turning to this clone: The target antigen is unknown.

Study-wide results and caveats: Partial responders at 0.1-3.0 mg/kg showed near-lowest clonal expansion.

Prior autoimmune disease or systemic immunosuppression barred patients. CDR1 is MGHRA, CDR2 YSYEKL, per germline. The ends were cut back, 2 bases at V and 2 bases at J, with 5 bases in the middle. CDR3 length: 13 amino acids. The repertoire was sequenced with immunoSEQ multiplex PCR; TCRdb's copy has only in-frame clones and lacks some. The table has under 20,000 clones, around 80% seen once. The receptor's source is an adult with an advanced solid tumor such as melanoma, head and neck, liver or kidney cancer. The rearrangement links TRBV4-1 to TRBJ2-3, with D unresolved. This specimen was CD4+ or CD8+ T cells sorted from blood, taken in a trial of the OX40 agonist ivuxolimab. In DNA, the CDR3 is TGCGCCAGCAGCCAAATGACCACAGATACGCAGTATTTT. This translates into CASSQMTTDTQYF.